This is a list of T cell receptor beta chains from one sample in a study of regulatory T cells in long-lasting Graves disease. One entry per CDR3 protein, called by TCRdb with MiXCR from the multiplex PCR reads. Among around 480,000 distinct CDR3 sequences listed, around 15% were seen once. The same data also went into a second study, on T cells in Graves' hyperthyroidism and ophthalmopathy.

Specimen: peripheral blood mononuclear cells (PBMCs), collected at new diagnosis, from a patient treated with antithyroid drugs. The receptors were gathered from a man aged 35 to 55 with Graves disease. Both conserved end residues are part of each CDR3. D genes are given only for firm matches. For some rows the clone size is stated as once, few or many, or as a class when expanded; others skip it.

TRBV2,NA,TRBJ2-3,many,TGTGCCAGCAACACAGGGCGGACAGATACGCAGTATTTT,CASNTGRTDTQYF
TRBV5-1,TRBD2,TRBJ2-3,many,TGCGCCAGCAGCTCGTTGACTAGCGGGAGGGCGAGCACAGATACGCAGTATTTT,CASSSLTSGRASTDTQYF
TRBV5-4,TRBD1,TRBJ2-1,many,TGTGCCAGCAGCGAGACAGGGGGCCTATTTGGCTGGTCCTACAATGAGCAGTTCTTC,CASSETGGLFGWSYNEQFF
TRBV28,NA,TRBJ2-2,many,TGTGCCAGCAGCCCTTGGGTGGGAGCATCAGGGGAGCTGTTTTTT,CASSPWVGASGELFF
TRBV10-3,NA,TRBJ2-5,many,TGTGCCACCTTGGACAGCCTGTTGGAGACCCAGTACTTC,CATLDSLLETQYF
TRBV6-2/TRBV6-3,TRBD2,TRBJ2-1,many,TGTGCCAGCAGTGAAGCTCCAGCGGGAGCGTACAATGAGCAGTTCTTC,CASSEAPAGAYNEQFF
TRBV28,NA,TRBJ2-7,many,TGTGCCAGCAGTACCGGCGTGGGCGAGCAGTACTTC,CASSTGVGEQYF
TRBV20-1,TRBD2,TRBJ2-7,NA,TGCAGTGCTAACCCTCTAGCGGGAGTAAGCCACGAGCAGTACTTC,CSANPLAGVSHEQYF
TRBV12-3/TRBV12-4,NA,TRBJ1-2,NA,TGTGCCAGCAGCCGTACCGGGAATTTGGGATTC,CASSRTGNLGF
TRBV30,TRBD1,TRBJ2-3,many,TGTGCCTGGAGTGCTGGGACAGGGGGAGATACGCAGTATTTT,CAWSAGTGGDTQYF
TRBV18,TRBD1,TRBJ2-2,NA,TGTGCCAGCTCACCAAAGGAAGTGGACAGGGTCAGCACCGGGGAGCTGTTTTTT,CASSPKEVDRVSTGELFF
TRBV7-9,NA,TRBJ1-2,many,TGTGCCAGCAGCTTAGGGGGAGAGTCAGCGATCTATGGCTACACCTTC,CASSLGGESAIYGYTF
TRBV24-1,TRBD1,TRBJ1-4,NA,TGTGCCACCAGCCAGGGGGCAACTAATGAAAAACTGTTTTTT,CATSQGATNEKLFF
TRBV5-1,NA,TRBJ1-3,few,TGCGCCAGTATGTTAGACAGGAGCTCTGGAAACACCATATATTTT,CASMLDRSSGNTIYF